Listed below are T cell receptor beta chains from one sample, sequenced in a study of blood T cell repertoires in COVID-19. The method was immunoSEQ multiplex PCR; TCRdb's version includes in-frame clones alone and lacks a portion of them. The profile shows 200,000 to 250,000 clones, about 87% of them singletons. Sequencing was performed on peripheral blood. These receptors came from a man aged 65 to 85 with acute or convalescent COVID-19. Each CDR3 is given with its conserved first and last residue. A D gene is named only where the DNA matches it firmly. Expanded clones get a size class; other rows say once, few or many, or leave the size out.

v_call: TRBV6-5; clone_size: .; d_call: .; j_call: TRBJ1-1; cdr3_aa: CASSYSGGRGTEAFF; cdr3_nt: TGTGCCAGCAGTTACTCGGGAGGAAGGGGCACTGAAGCTTTCTTT
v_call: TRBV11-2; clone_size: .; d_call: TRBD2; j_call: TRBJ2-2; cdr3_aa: CASSWEAGVTGELFF; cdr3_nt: TGTGCCAGCAGCTGGGAAGCGGGAGTCACCGGGGAGCTGTTTTTT
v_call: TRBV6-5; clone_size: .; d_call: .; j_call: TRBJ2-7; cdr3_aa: CASRHSAGNYEQYF; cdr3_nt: TGTGCCAGCAGGCATTCGGCGGGCAACTACGAGCAGTACTTC
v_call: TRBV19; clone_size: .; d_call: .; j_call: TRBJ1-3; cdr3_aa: CASSIPGSGNTIYF; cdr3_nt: TGTGCCAGTAGTATTCCAGGGTCTGGAAACACCATATATTTT
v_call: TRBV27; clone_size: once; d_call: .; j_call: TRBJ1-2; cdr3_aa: CASSFSDFASGYTF; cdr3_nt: TGTGCCAGCAGTTTCTCGGACTTCGCGTCTGGCTACACCTTC
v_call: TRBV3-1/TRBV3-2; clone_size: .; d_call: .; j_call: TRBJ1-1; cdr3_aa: CASSQPLNTEAFF; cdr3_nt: TGTGCCAGCAGCCAACCCTTGAACACTGAAGCTTTCTTT
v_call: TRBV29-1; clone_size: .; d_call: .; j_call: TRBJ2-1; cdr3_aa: CSARESSYNEQFF; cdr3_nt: TGCAGCGCTCGGGAGAGCTCCTACAATGAGCAGTTCTTC
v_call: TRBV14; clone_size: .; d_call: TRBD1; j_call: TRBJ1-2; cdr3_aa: CASSRHGQGGSRGYTF; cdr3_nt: TGTGCCAGCAGCAGACACGGACAGGGTGGGTCCCGGGGCTACACCTTC
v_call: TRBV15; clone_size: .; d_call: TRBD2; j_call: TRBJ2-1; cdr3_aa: CATSGLANYNEQFF; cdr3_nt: TGTGCCACCAGCGGACTAGCGAACTACAATGAGCAGTTCTTC
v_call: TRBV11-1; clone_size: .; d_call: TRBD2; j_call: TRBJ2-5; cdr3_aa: CATSGSSETQYF; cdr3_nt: TGTGCCACTAGCGGGAGTAGCGAGACCCAGTACTTC
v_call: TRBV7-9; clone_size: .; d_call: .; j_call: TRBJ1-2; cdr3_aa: CASSLDATTYGYTF; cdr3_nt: TGTGCCAGCAGCTTAGATGCCACAACCTATGGCTACACCTTC
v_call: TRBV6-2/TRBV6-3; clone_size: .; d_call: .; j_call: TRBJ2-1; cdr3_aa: CASSFRDKKNEQFF; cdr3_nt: TGTGCCAGCAGTTTCCGGGACAAAAAGAATGAGCAGTTCTTC
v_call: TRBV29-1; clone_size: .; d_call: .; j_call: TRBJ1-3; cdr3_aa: CSVEDRYSGNTIYF; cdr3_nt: TGCAGCGTTGAAGATCGTTACTCTGGAAACACCATATATTTT
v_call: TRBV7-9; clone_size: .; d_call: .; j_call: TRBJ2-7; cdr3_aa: CASSDGGRATYEQYF; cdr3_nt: TGTGCCAGCAGCGATGGTGGCAGGGCGACCTACGAGCAGTACTTC
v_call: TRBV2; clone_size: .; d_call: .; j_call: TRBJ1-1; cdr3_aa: CASSGGGLLTEAFF; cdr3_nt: TGTGCCAGCTCCGGGGGTGGATTGCTCACTGAAGCTTTCTTT
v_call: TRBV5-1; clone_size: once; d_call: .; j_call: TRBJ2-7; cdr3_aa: CASSFGRVGDEQYF; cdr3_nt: TGCGCCAGCAGCTTCGGCAGGGTTGGGGACGAGCAGTACTTC
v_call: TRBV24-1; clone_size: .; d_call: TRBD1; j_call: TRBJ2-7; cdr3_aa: CATSDLAGTGGYEQYF; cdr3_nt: TGTGCCACCAGTGATTTGGCCGGGACAGGGGGATACGAGCAGTACTTC
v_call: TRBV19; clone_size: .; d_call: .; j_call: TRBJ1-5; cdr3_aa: CASSSRGNQPQHF; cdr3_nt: TGTGCCAGTAGTTCCCGGGGGAATCAGCCCCAGCATTTT
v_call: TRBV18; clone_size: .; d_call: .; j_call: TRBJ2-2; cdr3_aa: CASSPLISDNTGELFF; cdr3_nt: TGTGCCAGCTCACCACTCATCAGCGATAACACCGGGGAGCTGTTTTTT
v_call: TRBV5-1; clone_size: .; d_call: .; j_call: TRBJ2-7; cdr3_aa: CASSFTTPTPYEQYF; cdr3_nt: TGCGCCAGCAGCTTTACTACACCTACGCCCTACGAGCAGTACTTC
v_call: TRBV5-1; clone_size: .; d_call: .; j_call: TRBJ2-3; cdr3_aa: CASSLESGTDTQYF; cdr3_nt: TGCGCCAGCAGCTTGGAATCAGGCACAGATACGCAGTATTTT
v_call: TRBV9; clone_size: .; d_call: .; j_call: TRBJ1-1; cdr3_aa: CASSVGLTGWDTEAFF; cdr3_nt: TGTGCCAGCAGCGTAGGACTGACGGGATGGGACACTGAAGCTTTCTTT
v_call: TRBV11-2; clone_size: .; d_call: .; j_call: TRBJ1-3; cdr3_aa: CASSNPPTGRNTIYF; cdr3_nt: TGTGCCAGCAGCAACCCCCCAACAGGGCGGAACACCATATATTTT
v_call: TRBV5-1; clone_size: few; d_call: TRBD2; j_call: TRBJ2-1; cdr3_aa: CASSSAGTSAFSYNEQFF; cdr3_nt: TGCGCCAGCAGCTCCGCCGGGACTAGCGCCTTCTCCTACAATGAGCAGTTCTTC
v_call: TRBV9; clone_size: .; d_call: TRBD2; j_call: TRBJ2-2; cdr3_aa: CASSHSRLAGVLNTGELFF; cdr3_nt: TGTGCCAGCAGCCACTCGAGACTAGCGGGAGTTCTGAATACCGGGGAGCTGTTTTTT
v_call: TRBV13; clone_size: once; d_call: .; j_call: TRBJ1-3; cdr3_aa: CASSAGPLPGNTIYF; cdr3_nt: TGTGCCAGCAGCGCGGGACCCCTGCCTGGAAACACCATATATTTT
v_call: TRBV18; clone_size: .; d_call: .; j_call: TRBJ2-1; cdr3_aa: CASSRTSSPRAEQFF; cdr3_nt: TGTGCCAGCTCACGAACTAGTTCCCCCAGAGCTGAGCAGTTCTTC
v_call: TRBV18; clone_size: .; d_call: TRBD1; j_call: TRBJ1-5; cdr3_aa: CASTPDRGYNQPQHF; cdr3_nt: TGTGCCAGCACTCCGGACAGGGGGTACAATCAGCCCCAGCATTTT
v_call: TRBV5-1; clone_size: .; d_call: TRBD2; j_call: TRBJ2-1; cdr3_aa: CASSLLSGGVDEQFF; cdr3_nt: TGCGCCAGCAGCTTACTTAGCGGGGGGGTGGATGAGCAGTTCTTC
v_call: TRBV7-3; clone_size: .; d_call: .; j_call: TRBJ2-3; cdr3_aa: CASSLTTPGDTQYF; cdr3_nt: TGTGCCAGCAGCTTAACGACGCCGGGGGATACGCAGTATTTT
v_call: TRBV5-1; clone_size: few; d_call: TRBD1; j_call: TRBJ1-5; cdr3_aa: CASSSTGGNQPQHF; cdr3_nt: TGCGCCAGCAGCTCGACAGGGGGCAATCAGCCCCAGCATTTT
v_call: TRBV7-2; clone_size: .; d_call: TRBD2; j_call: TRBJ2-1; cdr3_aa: CASSLTSGGREQFF; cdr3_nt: TGTGCCAGCAGCTTAACTAGCGGAGGCAGGGAGCAGTTCTTC
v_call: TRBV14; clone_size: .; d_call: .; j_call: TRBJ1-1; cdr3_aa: CASSLQTNTEAFF; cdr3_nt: TGTGCCAGCAGTCTGCAGACTAACACTGAAGCTTTCTTT
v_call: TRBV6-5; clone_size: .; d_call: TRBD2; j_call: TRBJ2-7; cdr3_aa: CASSSGTSVYEQYF; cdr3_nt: TGTGCCAGCAGCTCTGGGACTAGCGTCTACGAGCAGTACTTC
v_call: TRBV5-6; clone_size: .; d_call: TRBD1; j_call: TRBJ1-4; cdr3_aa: CASSFGTANEKLFF; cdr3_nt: TGTGCCAGCAGCTTTGGGACAGCTAATGAAAAACTGTTTTTT
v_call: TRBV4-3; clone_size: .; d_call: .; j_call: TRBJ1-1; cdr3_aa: CASSHLSGIEAFF; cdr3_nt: TGCGCCAGCAGCCATCTTTCGGGTATTGAAGCTTTCTTT
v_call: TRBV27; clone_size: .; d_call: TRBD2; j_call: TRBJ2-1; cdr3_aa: CASSLRSSGTYNEQFF; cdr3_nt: TGTGCCAGCAGTTTAAGGTCTAGCGGGACCTACAATGAGCAGTTCTTC
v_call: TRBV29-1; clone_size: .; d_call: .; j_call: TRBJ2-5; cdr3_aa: CSVEGGYYQETQYF; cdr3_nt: TGCAGCGTTGAGGGGGGATATTACCAAGAGACCCAGTACTTC
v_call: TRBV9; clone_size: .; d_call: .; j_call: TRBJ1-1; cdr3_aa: CASSFTETNTEAFF; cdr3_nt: TGTGCCAGCAGCTTCACAGAGACGAACACTGAAGCTTTCTTT
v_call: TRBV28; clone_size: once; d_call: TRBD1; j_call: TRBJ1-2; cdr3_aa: CASSTGTGVYGYTF; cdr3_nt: TGTGCCAGCAGCACCGGGACAGGGGTATATGGCTACACCTTC
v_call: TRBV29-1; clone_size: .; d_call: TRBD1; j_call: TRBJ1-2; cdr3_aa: CSVPVGGGDYGYTF; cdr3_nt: TGCAGCGTTCCGGTAGGAGGGGGCGACTATGGCTACACCTTC
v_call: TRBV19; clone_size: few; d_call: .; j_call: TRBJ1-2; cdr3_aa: CASSIKRTAVPNYGYTF; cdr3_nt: TGTGCCAGTAGTATCAAGCGAACAGCGGTACCTAACTATGGCTACACCTTC
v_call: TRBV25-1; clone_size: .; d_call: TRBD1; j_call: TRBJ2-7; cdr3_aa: CASSGRGRTYEQYF; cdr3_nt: TGTGCCAGCAGTGGTAGGGGGCGAACCTACGAGCAGTACTTC
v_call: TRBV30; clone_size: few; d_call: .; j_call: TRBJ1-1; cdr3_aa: CAWADRTEAFF; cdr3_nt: TGTGCCTGGGCAGACAGGACTGAAGCTTTCTTT
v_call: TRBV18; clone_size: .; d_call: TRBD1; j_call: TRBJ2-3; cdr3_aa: CASSPPGGQGPDTQYF; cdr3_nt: TGTGCCAGCTCACCACCTGGGGGACAGGGGCCAGATACGCAGTATTTT
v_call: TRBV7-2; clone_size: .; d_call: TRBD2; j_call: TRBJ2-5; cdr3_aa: CASSLSLTAGGGETQYF; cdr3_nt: TGTGCCAGCAGCTTATCCCTTACAGCGGGAGGTGGAGAGACCCAGTACTTC
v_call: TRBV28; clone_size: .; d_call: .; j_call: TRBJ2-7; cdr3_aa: CASSPRDKPYEQYF; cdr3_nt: TGTGCCAGCAGTCCCCGGGACAAACCCTACGAGCAGTACTTC
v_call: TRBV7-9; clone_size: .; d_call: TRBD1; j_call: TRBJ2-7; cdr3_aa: CASSRDRTSYEQYF; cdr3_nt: TGTGCCAGCAGCCGGGACAGGACCTCCTACGAGCAGTACTTC
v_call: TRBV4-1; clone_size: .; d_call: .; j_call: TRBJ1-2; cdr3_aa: CASSHLGQQRFYGYTF; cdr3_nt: TGCGCCAGCAGCCATCTAGGACAGCAACGCTTCTATGGCTACACCTTC
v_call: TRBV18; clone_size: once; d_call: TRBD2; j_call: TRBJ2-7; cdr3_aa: CASSPAGVSSYEQYF; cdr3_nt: TGTGCCAGCTCACCCGCGGGGGTAAGCTCCTACGAGCAGTACTTC
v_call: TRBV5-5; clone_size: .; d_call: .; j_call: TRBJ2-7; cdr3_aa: CASSFLLSYEQYF; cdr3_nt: TGTGCCAGCAGCTTTCTCCTCTCCTACGAGCAGTACTTC
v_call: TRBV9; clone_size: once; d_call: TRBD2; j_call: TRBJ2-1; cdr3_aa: CASSVGGTRSAQFF; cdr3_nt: TGTGCCAGCAGCGTAGGAGGGACTAGATCGGCGCAGTTCTTC